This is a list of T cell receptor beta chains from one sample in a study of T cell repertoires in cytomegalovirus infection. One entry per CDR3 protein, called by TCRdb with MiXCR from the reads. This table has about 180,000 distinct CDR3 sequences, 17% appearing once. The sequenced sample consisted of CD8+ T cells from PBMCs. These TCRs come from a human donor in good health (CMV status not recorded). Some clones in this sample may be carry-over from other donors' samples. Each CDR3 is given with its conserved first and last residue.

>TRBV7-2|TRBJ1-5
CASSNTRDKGGNQPQHF
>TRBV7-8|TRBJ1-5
CASSFSGSYSNQPQHF
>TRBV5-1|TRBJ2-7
CASSPGPNYEQYF
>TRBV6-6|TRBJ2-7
CASSYPGNEQYF
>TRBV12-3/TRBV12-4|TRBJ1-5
CASRRDGTYSNQPQHF
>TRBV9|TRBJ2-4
CASSVGTGTAKNIQYF
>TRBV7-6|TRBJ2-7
CASSPRGREYYEQYF
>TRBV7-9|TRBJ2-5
CASSKRTGAQETQYF
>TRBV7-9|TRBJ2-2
CARGTLENTGELFF
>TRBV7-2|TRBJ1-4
CASSPVGGTNEKLFF
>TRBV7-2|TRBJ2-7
CASSLADNSYEQYF
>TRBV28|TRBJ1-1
CASKRQGEFTEAFF
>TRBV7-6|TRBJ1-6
CASSPAGGRSPLHF
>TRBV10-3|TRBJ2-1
CAISEGDSEQFF
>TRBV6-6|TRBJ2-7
CASSYTQGSYEQYF
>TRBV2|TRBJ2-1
CASRGENEQFF
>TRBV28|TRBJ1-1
CASSLREETWEAFF
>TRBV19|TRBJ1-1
CATTGVRAFF
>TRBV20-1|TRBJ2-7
CSASWDSLPSYEQYF
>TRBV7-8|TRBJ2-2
CAAPLAFTGELFF
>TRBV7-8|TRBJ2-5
CASSLAGGLEETQYF
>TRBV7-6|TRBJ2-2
CASSLPGGDGKTISNANTGELFF
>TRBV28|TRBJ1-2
CASSLRVGNYGYTF
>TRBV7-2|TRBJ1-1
CASSLGFRGLPEAFF
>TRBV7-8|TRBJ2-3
CASSLESRLAGEIDTQYF
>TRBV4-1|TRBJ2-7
CASSQDRTGAAGEQYF
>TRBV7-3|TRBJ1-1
CASSLVDSLNTEAFF
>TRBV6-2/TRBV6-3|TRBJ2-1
CASTPGRWHEQFF
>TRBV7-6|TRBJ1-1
CASSLAEVPTEAFF
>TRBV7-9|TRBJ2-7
CASSLEGTGGAYEQYF
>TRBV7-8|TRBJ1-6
CASSLYDLHPGSPLHF
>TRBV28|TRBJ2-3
CASSPPAQLGRTDTQYF
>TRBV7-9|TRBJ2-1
CASSQKSKDEQFF
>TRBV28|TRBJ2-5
CASSFLEDGLQETQYF
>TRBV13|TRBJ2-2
CASSLTDRVLFF
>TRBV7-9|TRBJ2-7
CASSPGRIYEQYF
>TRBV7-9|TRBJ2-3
CASSTHRGPEGDTQYF
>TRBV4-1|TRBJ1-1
CASSPPTGAGTEAFF
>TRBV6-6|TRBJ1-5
CASSYSPGNQPQHF
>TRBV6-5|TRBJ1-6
CASSYPGRSPLHF
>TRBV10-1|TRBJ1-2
CASSESDTYGYTF
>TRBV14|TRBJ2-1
CASSQEGPEQFF
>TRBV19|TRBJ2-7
CASGPGTGAYEQYF
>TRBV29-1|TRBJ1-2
CSVEYTGANYGYTF
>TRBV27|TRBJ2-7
CASSLFFPDEQYF
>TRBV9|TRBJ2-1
CASSAQRGDPYNEQFF
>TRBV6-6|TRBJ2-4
CASSGLPGQGLNIQYF
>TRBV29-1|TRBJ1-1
CSVSRAHTEAFF
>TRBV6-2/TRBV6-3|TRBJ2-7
CASSYPDRVNEQYF
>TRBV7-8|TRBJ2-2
CASSSRGGAGELFF
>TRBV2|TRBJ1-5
CASRAPGRPSSNQPQHF
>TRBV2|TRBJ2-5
CASSGGYSGGGETQYF
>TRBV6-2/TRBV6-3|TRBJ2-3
CASSLRGGPDTQYF